One and the same sample provided the 26 T cell receptor beta chains below, sequenced in a study of blood T cell repertoires in COVID-19 (dated by TCRdb to the early 2020s). The library relied on the immunoSEQ multiplex PCR assay. As stored in TCRdb, this immuneACCESS dataset retains in-frame rearrangements with V and J assigned. A fraction of the clones does not appear; measured against another copy, unresolved V genes explain less than half of the discrepancy, and the remainder lacks a known reason. The sample has some 97,000 clones on record, about nine tenths of them singletons. The top ten clones comprise 4.5% to 5.5% of the sample. Sequenced material: peripheral blood. The receptors stem from a man between 45 and 60 years old with acute or convalescent COVID-19.

The rearrangement joins TRBV29-1 to TRBJ1-5, with D possibly TRBD1 on 6 matching bases. In germline, CDR1 is SQVTM, CDR2 ANQGSEA. The CDR3 has 18 amino acids. In nucleotides, the CDR3 is TGCAGAAGCGTATTCGGGGGGCCTTCCCCAATTAGCAATCAGCCCCAGCATTTT. It specifies CRSVFGGPSPISNQPQHF.

A single count supports this clone. V usage is TRBV7-2 and J usage is TRBJ1-2; no firm D call. The CDR3 loop spans 12 amino acids. The germline V and J ends were trimmed by 5 bases and 7 bases, with 11 bases remaining between them. The V gene's germline CDR1 is SGHTA and CDR2 FQGNSA. CDR3 nucleotides: TGTGCCAGCAGCCCTTTATTATTTGGCTACACCTTC. This encodes CASSPLLFGYTF.

The rearrangement uses TRBV11-3 and TRBJ2-5; TRBD1 aligns across 8 bases. The germline V gene has CDR1 SGHNT and CDR2 YENEEA. The CDR3 sequence is 14 residues long. V was clipped by 1 base and J by 5 bases; unmatched bases: 3. The CDR3 reads CASSLVGQGETQYF. CDR3 DNA sequence: TGTGCCAGCAGCTTAGTTGGACAGGGTGAGACCCAGTACTTC.

The chain carries TRBV19 and TRBJ2-1; D remains unclear. V lost 3 bases and J lost 10, with 16 bases in between. Germline V gene sequence: CDR1 LNHDA, CDR2 SQIVND (reference sequence). The CDR3 totals 14 residues. In DNA form, the CDR3 reads TGTGCCAGTAGTATCGGCGGAACCGGCAGAGAGCAGTTCTTC. This gives the protein CASSIGGTGREQFF.

The rearrangement joins TRBV6-5 to TRBJ2-1; 8 nucleotides match TRBD2. V shed 6 bases, J shed 0 bases, and the junction held 4 bases outside the gene matches. Per germline, CDR1 MNHEY and CDR2 SVGAGI. The CDR3 sequence is 15 residues long. CDR3 region: CASRLSGSSYNEQFF. The CDR3 region has the DNA TGTGCCAGCAGGCTCAGCGGGAGCTCCTACAATGAGCAGTTCTTC.

The chain is built from TRBV5-1 and TRBJ2-7; 9 bases map to TRBD2. Germline CDR1 SGHRS, CDR2 YFSETQ. J was trimmed by 5 bases and V by 4 bases; bases with no gene match: 10. The CDR3 extends over 15 amino acids. For the CDR3, the DNA is TGCGCCAGCAGCCCCGGGACTAGCAAGAGTCACGAGCAGTACTTC. It codes for CASSPGTSKSHEQYF. Complete variable domain (other parts from reference TRBV5-1 and TRBJ2-7): KAGVTQTPRYLIKTRGQQVTLSCSPISGHRSVSWYQQTPGQGLQFLFEYFSETQRNKGNFPGRFSGRQFSNSRSEMNVSTLELGDSALYLCASSPGTSKSHEQYFGPGTRLTVT.

This clone was observed a few times. V gene TRBV20-1 combines with J gene TRBJ2-1; D gene ambiguous. The V gene's germline CDR1 is DFQATT and CDR2 SNEGSKA (reference sequence). Deletions cut 5 bases from V and 5 bases from J, with 7 bases between. There are 11 residues in the CDR3. The CDR3 sequence: CSAPWHNEQFF. DNA for the CDR3: TGCAGTGCTCCCTGGCACAATGAGCAGTTCTTC.

The chain uses TRBV18 and TRBJ2-3; possible D gene TRBD1, 6 bases. The V end lost 2 bases, the J end lost 2 bases, and 11 bases lay between the germline ends. There are 15 residues in the CDR3. CDR1 is KGHSH, CDR2 LQKENI, per germline. In DNA, the CDR3 is TGTGCCAGCTCACCAACAACAGGGTTCACAGATACGCAGTATTTT. Translation gives CASSPTTGFTDTQYF.

V is TRBV6-5 and J is TRBJ1-3; 7 bases are a match to TRBD1. This CDR3 contains 16 residues. CDR1 is MNHEY and CDR2 is SVGAGI in the germline V gene. V shed 4 bases, J shed 2 bases, and the junction held 8 bases outside the gene matches. CDR3 amino acids: CASSSVLTGAGNTIYF. The CDR3 bases are TGTGCCAGCAGTTCGGTCCTTACAGGGGCTGGAAACACCATATATTTT.

The chain couples TRBV27 to TRBJ2-5; D possibly corresponds to TRBD2 (7 bases). In germline, CDR1 is MNHEY, CDR2 SMNVEV (reference sequence). The CDR3 totals 14 residues. V gave up 5 bases and J gave up 5 bases, with 15 bases separating them. The CDR3 bases are TGTGCCAGCAGTGATTGGGGGGGCGGTGAGACCCAGTACTTC. Protein product: CASSDWGGGETQYF.

This clone was seen a handful of times. The V gene is TRBV13, the J gene TRBJ1-2; D perhaps matches TRBD1 (6 bases). Trimming took off 0 bases at V and 4 bases at J, with 15 bases between the two ends. This CDR3 has 16 amino acids. From germline, CDR1 is PRHDT and CDR2 FYEKMQ (reference sequence). The CDR3 region is CASSLGRGRGGYGYTF. CDR3 in DNA: TGTGCCAGCAGCTTAGGCAGGGGAAGGGGCGGCTATGGCTACACCTTC.

The J gene is TRBJ2-2, the V gene TRBV5-4; perhaps TRBD2 as D (6 bases). Trimming took 5 bases from V and 5 from J, leaving 22 bases between them. CDR3 size: 17 residues. Germline assignment: CDR1 SGHNT and CDR2 YYREEE (reference sequence). The CDR3 loop reads CASSRGGTPTVTGELFF. The CDR3 region has the DNA TGTGCCAGCAGTCGCGGCGGGACTCCCACAGTGACCGGGGAGCTGTTTTTT.

The rearrangement links TRBV10-1 to TRBJ2-7, with 7 bases aligning to TRBD1. The CDR3 has 13 residues. Germline lookup yields CDR1 WNHNN and CDR2 SYGVQD (reference sequence). J gave up 1 base and V 3 bases, and 0 bases lay outside the gene matches. The CDR3 loop reads CASSDRGSYEQYF. CDR3 nucleotide sequence: TGCGCCAGCAGTGACAGGGGGTCCTACGAGCAGTACTTC.

V gene TRBV5-1 combines with J gene TRBJ2-7; 8 nucleotides agree with TRBD1. CDR1 and CDR2 from the germline V gene are SGHRS and YFSETQ. V was clipped by 2 bases and J by 1 base; unmatched bases: 8. This CDR3 is built from 16 residues. The CDR3 reads CASSLSLTGASYEQYF. CDR3 sequence (DNA): TGCGCCAGCAGCTTATCTTTGACAGGGGCGTCCTACGAGCAGTACTTC.

The genes are TRBV10-3 and TRBJ2-2; 9 bases fit TRBD1. CDR1 ENHRY and CDR2 SYGVKD come from the germline V gene. V shed 0 bases and J 2 bases; nucleotides not matched to a gene: 1. The CDR3 has 16 residues. CDR3 sequence (DNA): TGTGCCATCAGTGAGTCGGACAGGGGCAACACCGGGGAGCTGTTTTTT. Its protein is CAISESDRGNTGELFF.

V is TRBV4-1 and J is TRBJ2-3; weak D call: TRBD1 (6 bases). This CDR3 is 14 amino acids long. Trimming removed 0 bases at V and 13 bases at J, with 17 bases between. CDR1 and CDR2 from the germline V gene are MGHRA and YSYEKL. CDR3 nucleotide sequence: TGCGCCAGCAGCCAAGAAATAGGGGGATCTGGGGAGTATTTT. Its protein is CASSQEIGGSGEYF.

The V call is TRBV4-3, the J call TRBJ2-7; 7 bases agree with TRBD1. Germline V CDR1 and CDR2: LGHNA, YSLEER. This CDR3 spans 16 amino acids. The junction had 16 bases not matched to a gene; V was cut back by 4 bases and J by 7 bases. CDR3 DNA sequence: TGCGCCAGCAGCCCGCTTGGGGCAGGGGGTGGATTAGAGCAGTACTTC. The encoded protein is CASSPLGAGGGLEQYF.

The CDR3, as DNA: TGTGCCACCAGCAGGGGTCGGGAATCGTTTGAAAAACTGTTTTTT. Translating gives CATSRGRESFEKLFF. The chain has TRBV15 and TRBJ1-4; D gene unclear. V gave up 3 bases and J gave up 7 bases, with 15 bases separating them. Germline V lookup: CDR1 LNHNV, CDR2 YYDKDF (reference sequence). This CDR3 is 15 amino acids long.

The chain recombines TRBV11-3 with TRBJ2-7; 7 nucleotides agree with TRBD1. The germline V gene has CDR1 SGHNT and CDR2 YENEEA. This CDR3 is 16 amino acids long. V gave up 5 bases and J gave up 2 bases; unmatched junction bases: 12. The DNA for the CDR3 is TGTGCCAGCAGCCCGACCGGGACAGTGAGGGCCTACGAGCAGTACTTC. Residues: CASSPTGTVRAYEQYF.

J is TRBJ2-2 and V is TRBV29-1; 7 nucleotides agree with TRBD1. Losses at the gene ends were 6 bases for V and 6 bases for J; bases not matched to a gene: 10. The germline V gene encodes CDR1 SQVTM and CDR2 ANQGSEA. The CDR3 contains 14 residues. The CDR3 DNA reads as TGCAGCGTATCTCCCGGGACAGTGGCCGGGGAGCTGTTTTTT. It encodes CSVSPGTVAGELFF.

Here the CDR3 reads CASSERQGLDGYTF. Here the CDR3 DNA reads TGTGCCAGTAGTGAGAGACAGGGCTTGGATGGCTACACCTTC. This chain connects TRBV19 to TRBJ1-2, with 7 bases identical to TRBD1. The germline V gene has CDR1 LNHDA and CDR2 SQIVND (reference sequence). The length of the CDR3 is 14 residues. V dropped 5 bases and J dropped 6; count of bases not matched to a gene: 9.

The genes are TRBV12-2 and TRBJ2-1; the table gives TRBD2 as D, unverified against the DNA. TRBV12-2 is termed a pseudogene. CDR3 size: 18 residues. Written as DNA, the CDR3 is TGTGCAAGTCGCTTAGTTAGTGGGCGGGGACGAACCTACAATGAGCAGTTCTTC. Its translation: CASRLVSGRGRTYNEQFF.

The J gene is TRBJ2-7, the V gene TRBV6-6, with TRBD2 matching 11 bases. The germline CDR1 and CDR2 sequences are MNHNY and SVGAGI (reference sequence). The length of the CDR3 is 14 residues. V trimming: 2 bases; J trimming: 6 bases; junction bases outside the gene matches: 3. The CDR3 region is CASSYTSGSGEQYF. The DNA for the CDR3 is TGTGCCAGCAGTTACACTAGCGGGAGTGGCGAGCAGTACTTC.

The V and J genes are TRBV21-1 and TRBJ2-7; the table's D call, TRBD2, was not checked against the DNA. TRBV21-1 is designated a pseudogene. This CDR3 has 13 amino acids. The chain's CDR3 is CASYRGELYEQYF. The CDR3 DNA is TGTGCCAGCTACCGGGGGGAGCTCTACGAGCAGTACTTC.

V gene TRBV9 combines with J gene TRBJ1-2; TRBD1 is a possible D gene (5 bases). CDR3 length: 13 residues. The ends were cut back, 0 bases at V and 6 bases at J, with 9 bases in the middle. In germline, CDR1 is SGDLS, CDR2 YYNGEE. CDR3 sequence: CASSVVPGHGYTF. DNA of the CDR3: TGTGCCAGCAGCGTAGTTCCAGGGCATGGCTACACCTTC.

The chain employs TRBV11-3 and TRBJ2-7, with a possible D match to TRBD2 (6 bases). This CDR3 is built from 16 residues. The germline V gene has CDR1 SGHNT and CDR2 YENEEA. V lost 3 bases, J lost 6 bases, and 21 bases lay in between. CDR3 nucleotides: TGTGCCAGCAGCTTTGGACTAATAACGGGGGAGAGCGAGCAGTACTTC. The encoded protein is CASSFGLITGESEQYF.